The sample holds a few counts of the clone carrying this T cell receptor beta chain. The antigen remains unidentified. This sample was included in a study of T-cell memory formation after mild COVID-19. Study in general: There were largely donor-specific TCR clusters.

Trimming removed 5 bases from V and 4 bases from J, with 9 bases in between. The CDR3 consists of 12 residues. Per germline, CDR1 DFQATT and CDR2 SNEGSKA (reference sequence). Via MiXCR, TCRdb re-called the 5' RACE reads, giving one row per CDR3 protein. Of some 180,000 distinct CDR3 sequences listed, around 20% are singletons. Study results and caveats: Whereas later expanders leaned CD4+, clones contracting day 15 to 85 showed a balanced CD4/CD8 makeup. For contracting clones, CD4+ ones sat mainly in CM and EM, CD8+ in EMRA. Detection of some responders pre-infection suggested pre-existing cross-reactive memory T cells participated.

The specimen sequenced was PBMCs or a T cell subset sorted from them (not recorded which). The chain recombines TRBV20-1 with TRBJ1-5; tentative D call: TRBD1 (5 bases). The source of this sequence is a man aged 18-30 years who had mild COVID-19 (a few samples of this study predate the infection). Cell type and time point are not known. The CDR3 DNA reads as TGCAGTGCTTTCGACAGTAATCAGCCCCAGCATTTT. It codes for CSAFDSNQPQHF.